The rows below give T cell receptor beta chains drawn from one sample of a study of PD-L1 blockade in urothelial cancer. Using immunoSEQ multiplex PCR, the repertoire was profiled, and TCRdb retains in-frame clones only, with some absent. The table lists about 84,000 clones, 90% of them singletons. This material consisted of PBMCs, taken around atezolizumab (anti-PD-L1) treatment. The receptor source for this set is a man aged 55 to 69 with urothelial cancer. CDR3s include the opening cysteine and the closing phenylalanine or tryptophan. Fields, in order: clone size, J gene, D gene, V gene, CDR3 DNA, CDR3 protein. D genes are given only for firm matches. Clone size is not always given. Where it is, it says once, few, many or a class for expanded clones.

size: NA
J: TRBJ2-1
D: NA
V: TRBV4-1
DNA: TGCGCCAGCAGCCAAGACGGCGGGGGCCTCTCCTACAATGAGCAGTTCTTC
CDR3: CASSQDGGGLSYNEQFF

size: NA
J: TRBJ2-1
D: TRBD2
V: TRBV5-1
DNA: TGCGCCAGCAGCTTGGTCACGGGACTAGGCGGGTACAATGAGCAGTTCTTC
CDR3: CASSLVTGLGGYNEQFF

size: NA
J: TRBJ1-2
D: NA
V: TRBV19
DNA: TGTGCCAGTAGACAGATTGACAGCGAGGGCTACACCTTC
CDR3: CASRQIDSEGYTF

size: once
J: TRBJ2-3
D: NA
V: TRBV7-3
DNA: TGTGCCAGCAGCTTAACGGCGAGGGCGGATACAGATACGCAGTATTTT
CDR3: CASSLTARADTDTQYF

size: NA
J: TRBJ1-6
D: TRBD1
V: TRBV2
DNA: TGTGCCAGCAGAGGAACAGGGGTTTCACCCCTCCACTTT
CDR3: CASRGTGVSPLHF

size: NA
J: TRBJ2-1
D: NA
V: TRBV2
DNA: TGTGCCAGCAGACCCGCGTCCAGGGAGCAGTTCTTC
CDR3: CASRPASREQFF

size: NA
J: TRBJ2-7
D: NA
V: TRBV11-2
DNA: TGTGCCAGCAGCGGCCGCGGGTTTTACGACGAGCAGTACTTC
CDR3: CASSGRGFYDEQYF

size: NA
J: TRBJ1-1
D: NA
V: TRBV5-1
DNA: TGCGCCAGCAGCTTGGATTCGGGCAGGGCGAACACTGAAGCTTTCTTT
CDR3: CASSLDSGRANTEAFF

size: NA
J: TRBJ2-5
D: NA
V: TRBV5-8
DNA: TGTGCCAGCAACAAGGGTTTCGGGAGACAAGAGACCCAGTACTTC
CDR3: CASNKGFGRQETQYF

size: NA
J: TRBJ1-2
D: TRBD1
V: TRBV27
DNA: TGTGCCAGCAGTTCAGGCAGGGGGGCCTACTATGGCTACACCTTC
CDR3: CASSSGRGAYYGYTF

size: NA
J: TRBJ2-7
D: TRBD2
V: TRBV2
DNA: TGTGCCAGCCAGACGCGGGGGGCCCGCTACGAGCAGTACTTC
CDR3: CASQTRGARYEQYF

size: few
J: TRBJ2-7
D: NA
V: TRBV6-5
DNA: TGTGCCAGCAGCTCGTCAGGGTGGAATTACGAGCAGTACTTC
CDR3: CASSSSGWNYEQYF

size: NA
J: TRBJ2-5
D: TRBD2
V: TRBV5-1
DNA: TGCGCCAGCAGCGCGACTAGCGGGAGACGCGAGACCCAGTACTTC
CDR3: CASSATSGRRETQYF

size: few
J: TRBJ2-1
D: NA
V: TRBV9
DNA: TGTGCCAGCAGCGTACAAGCGGGTCAATCCTACAATGAGCAGTTCTTC
CDR3: CASSVQAGQSYNEQFF

size: once
J: TRBJ2-7
D: TRBD1
V: TRBV28
DNA: TGTGCCAGCACCGGCCGGGACAGACGCTACGAGCAGTACTTC
CDR3: CASTGRDRRYEQYF

size: NA
J: TRBJ2-7
D: NA
V: TRBV7-9
DNA: TGTGCCAGCAGCTTAGAACCCGACAGGTTCTCCTACGAGCAGTACTTC
CDR3: CASSLEPDRFSYEQYF

size: NA
J: TRBJ1-2
D: NA
V: TRBV4-2
DNA: TGTGCCAGCAGCTCCCTACCAGGTAACGACTATGGCTACACCTTC
CDR3: CASSSLPGNDYGYTF